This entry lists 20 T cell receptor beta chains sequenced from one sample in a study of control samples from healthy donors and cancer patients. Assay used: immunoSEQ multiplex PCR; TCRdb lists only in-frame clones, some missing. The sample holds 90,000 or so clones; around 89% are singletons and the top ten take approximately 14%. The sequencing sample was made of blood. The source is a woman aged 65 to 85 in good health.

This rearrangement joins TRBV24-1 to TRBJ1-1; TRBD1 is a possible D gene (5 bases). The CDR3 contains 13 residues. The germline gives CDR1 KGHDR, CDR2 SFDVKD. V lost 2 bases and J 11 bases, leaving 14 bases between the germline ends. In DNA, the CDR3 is TGTGCCACCAGTGATTCTCGGTGGGACGGTGCTTTCTTT. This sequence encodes CATSDSRWDGAFF.

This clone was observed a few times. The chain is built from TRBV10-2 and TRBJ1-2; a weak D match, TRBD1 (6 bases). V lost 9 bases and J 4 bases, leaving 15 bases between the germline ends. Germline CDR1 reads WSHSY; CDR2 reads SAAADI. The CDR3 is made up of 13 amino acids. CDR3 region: CASHSGELYGYTF. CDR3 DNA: TGCGCCAGTCATTCAGGGGAACTCTATGGCTACACCTTC.

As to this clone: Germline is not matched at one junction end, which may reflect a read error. DNA for the CDR3: TGCGCCAGCAGCCAAGATGGGGGAAGTGGAAAGATCTTC. It yields the protein CASSQDGGSGKIF. The chain uses TRBV4-3 and TRBJ2-1, with D perhaps assigned TRBD1 or TRBD2 (5 bases each). CDR1 is LGHNA, CDR2 YSLEER, per germline. The CDR3 runs to 13 residues.

CDR3 DNA sequence: TGCGCCAGCAGCTTGCCTACAGGGGCCCTGAACACCGGGGAGCTGTTTTTT. It codes for CASSLPTGALNTGELFF. This chain connects TRBV5-1 to TRBJ2-2, with TRBD1 matching over 7 bases. Germline CDR1 and CDR2: SGHRS and YFSETQ. This CDR3 spans 17 amino acids. V dropped 1 base and J dropped 1; count of bases not matched to a gene: 7. Filled out from reference TRBV5-1 and TRBJ2-2, the complete variable domain reads KAGVTQTPRYLIKTRGQQVTLSCSPISGHRSVSWYQQTPGQGLQFLFEYFSETQRNKGNFPGRFSGRQFSNSRSEMNVSTLELGDSALYLCASSLPTGALNTGELFFGEGSRLTVL.

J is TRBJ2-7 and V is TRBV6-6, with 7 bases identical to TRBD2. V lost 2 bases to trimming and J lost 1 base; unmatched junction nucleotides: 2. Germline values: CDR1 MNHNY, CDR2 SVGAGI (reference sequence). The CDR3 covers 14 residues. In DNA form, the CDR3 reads TGTGCCAGCAGTTACGACGGGGGGTCCTACGAGCAGTACTTC. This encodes CASSYDGGSYEQYF.

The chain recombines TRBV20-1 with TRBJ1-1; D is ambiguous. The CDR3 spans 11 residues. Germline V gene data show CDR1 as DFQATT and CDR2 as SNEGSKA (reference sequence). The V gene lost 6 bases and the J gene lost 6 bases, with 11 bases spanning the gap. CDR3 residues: CSASFISEAFF. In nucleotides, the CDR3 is TGCAGTGCCTCCTTTATCTCTGAAGCTTTCTTT.

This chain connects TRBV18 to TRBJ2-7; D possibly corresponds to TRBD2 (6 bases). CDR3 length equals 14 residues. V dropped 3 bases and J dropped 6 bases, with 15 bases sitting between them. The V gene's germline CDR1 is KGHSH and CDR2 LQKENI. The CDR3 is CASSPPGVAGEQYF. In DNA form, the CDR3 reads TGTGCCAGCTCACCTCCGGGAGTAGCAGGCGAGCAGTACTTC. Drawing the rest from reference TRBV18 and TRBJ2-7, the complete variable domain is NAGVMQNPRHLVRRRGQEARLRCSPMKGHSHVYWYRQLPEEGLKFMVYLQKENIIDESGMPKERFSAEFPKEGPSILRIQQVVRGDSAAYFCASSPPGVAGEQYFGPGTRLTVT.

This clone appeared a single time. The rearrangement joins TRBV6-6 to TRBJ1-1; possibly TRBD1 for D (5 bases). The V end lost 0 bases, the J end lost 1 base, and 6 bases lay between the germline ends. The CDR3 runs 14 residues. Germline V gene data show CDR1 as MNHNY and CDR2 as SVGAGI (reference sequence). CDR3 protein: CASSYSQANTEAFF. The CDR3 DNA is TGTGCCAGCAGTTACTCACAGGCGAACACTGAAGCTTTCTTT.

The CDR3 loop is CASGSSGPDTQYF. The CDR3 DNA is TGTGCTAGTGGCTCATCGGGGCCCGATACGCAGTATTTT. This chain links TRBV12-5 with TRBJ2-3; D could derive from TRBD1 or TRBD2 (5 bases each). Trimming removed 6 bases from V and 6 bases from J, with 13 bases in between. This CDR3 is 13 amino acids long. CDR1 is LGHNT and CDR2 is FRNRAP in the germline V gene.

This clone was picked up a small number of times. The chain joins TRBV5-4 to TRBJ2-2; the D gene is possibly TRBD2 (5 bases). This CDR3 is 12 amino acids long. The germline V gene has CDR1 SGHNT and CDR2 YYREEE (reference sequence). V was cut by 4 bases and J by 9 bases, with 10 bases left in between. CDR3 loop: CASSPEGRELFF. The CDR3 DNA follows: TGTGCCAGCAGCCCCGAGGGAAGGGAGCTGTTTTTT.

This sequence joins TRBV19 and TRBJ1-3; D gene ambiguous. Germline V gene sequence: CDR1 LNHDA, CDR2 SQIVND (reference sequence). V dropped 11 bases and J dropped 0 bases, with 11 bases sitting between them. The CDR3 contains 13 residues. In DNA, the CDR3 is TGTGCCTCCTCGGGGTTCTCTGGAAACACCATATATTTT. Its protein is CASSGFSGNTIYF.

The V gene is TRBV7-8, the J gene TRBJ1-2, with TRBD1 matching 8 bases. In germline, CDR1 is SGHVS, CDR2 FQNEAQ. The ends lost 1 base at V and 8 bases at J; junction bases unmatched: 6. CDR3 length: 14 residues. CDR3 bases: TGTGCCAGCAGCTTAGATACAGGGGGGGTCGGCTACACCTTC. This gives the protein CASSLDTGGVGYTF.

The CDR3 spells CASSEDEGGLAGVLEQYF. The CDR3 bases are TGTGCCAGCAGTGAAGACGAGGGGGGACTAGCGGGTGTTCTGGAGCAGTACTTC. The rearrangement joins TRBV6-1 to TRBJ2-7, with TRBD2 matching 12 bases. Germline V gene sequence: CDR1 MNHNS, CDR2 SASEGT. The trim removed 1 base at V and 7 bases at J, leaving 14 bases unmatched. This CDR3 is built from 18 residues.

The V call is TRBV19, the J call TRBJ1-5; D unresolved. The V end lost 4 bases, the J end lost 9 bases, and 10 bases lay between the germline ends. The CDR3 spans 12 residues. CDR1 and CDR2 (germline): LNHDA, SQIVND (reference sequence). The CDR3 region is CASSKIRAPQHF. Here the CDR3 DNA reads TGTGCCAGTAGTAAAATCCGCGCGCCCCAGCATTTT.

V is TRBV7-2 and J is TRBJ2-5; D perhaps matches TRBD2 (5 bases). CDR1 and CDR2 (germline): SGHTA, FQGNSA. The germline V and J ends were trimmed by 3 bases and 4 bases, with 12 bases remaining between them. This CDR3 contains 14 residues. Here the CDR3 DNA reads TGTGCCAGCAGCTTCGGTAGGGAGTCAGAGACCCAGTACTTC. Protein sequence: CASSFGRESETQYF.

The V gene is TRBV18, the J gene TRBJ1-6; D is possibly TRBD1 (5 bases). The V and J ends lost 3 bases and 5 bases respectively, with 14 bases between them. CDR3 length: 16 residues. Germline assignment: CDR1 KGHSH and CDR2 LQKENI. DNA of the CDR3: TGTGCCAGCTCACCTACGGGGCCCCTAAATAATTCACCCCTCCACTTT. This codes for CASSPTGPLNNSPLHF.

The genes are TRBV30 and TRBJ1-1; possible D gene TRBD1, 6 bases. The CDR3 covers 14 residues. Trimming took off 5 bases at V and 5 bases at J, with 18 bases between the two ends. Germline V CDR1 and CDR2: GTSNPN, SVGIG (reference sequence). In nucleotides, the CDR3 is TGTGCCTGGGCTCGGACAGCAACGGGGACTGAAGCTTTCTTT. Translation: CAWARTATGTEAFF.

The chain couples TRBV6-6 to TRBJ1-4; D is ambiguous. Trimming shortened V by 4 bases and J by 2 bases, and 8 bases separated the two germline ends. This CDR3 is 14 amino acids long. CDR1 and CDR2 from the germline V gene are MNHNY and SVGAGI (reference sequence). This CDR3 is CASSFTVTNEKLFF. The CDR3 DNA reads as TGTGCCAGCAGTTTCACAGTTACTAATGAAAAACTGTTTTTT.

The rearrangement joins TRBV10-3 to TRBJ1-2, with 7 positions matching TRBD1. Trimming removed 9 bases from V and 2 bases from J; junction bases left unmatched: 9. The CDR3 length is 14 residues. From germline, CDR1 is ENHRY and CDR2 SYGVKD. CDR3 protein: CAMAAGGINYGYTF. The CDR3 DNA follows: TGTGCCATGGCCGCAGGGGGGATCAACTATGGCTACACCTTC.

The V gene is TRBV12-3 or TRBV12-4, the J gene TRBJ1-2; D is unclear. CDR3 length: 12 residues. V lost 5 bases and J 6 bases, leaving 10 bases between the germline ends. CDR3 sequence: CASSRDEHGYTF. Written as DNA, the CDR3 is TGTGCCAGCAGTCGTGACGAGCATGGCTACACCTTC.